One and the same sample provided the 10 T cell receptor beta chains below, sequenced in a study of T cells after posttransplantation cyclophosphamide (dated by TCRdb to about 2016). Library construction relied on the immunoSEQ multiplex PCR assay. This is the immuneACCESS table as TCRdb keeps it, with only in-frame sequences that have V and J called. A part of the clones is gone; compared with another copy, unresolved V genes explain less than half, and the rest is unexplained. This sample gives approximately 2,000 clones in total; around 73% of them show up just once. In total, the top ten clones hold approximately 48% of the sample. The sample's treatment or condition label is to be understood as: high-dose cyclophosphamide on days +3 and +4 as single-agent GVHD prophylaxis. Patients in the PTCy group got busulfan and fludarabine conditioning, a marrow graft from a related or unrelated donor, and cyclophosphamide on days +3 and +4.

Here the sequenced sample was CD8+ T cells sorted from PBMCs, taken 242 days after a stem cell transplant with posttransplant cyclophosphamide. These TCRs come from a male patient aged 25 to 39 who received an allogeneic stem cell transplant from a related donor, was CMV-positive, and had no GVHD. Some T cells may be donor cells from the graft after a transplant.

This chain uses TRBV28 with TRBJ2-5; 10 bases map to TRBD1. V was clipped by 8 bases and J by 13 bases; unmatched bases: 1. The CDR3 extends over 9 amino acids. The germline CDR1 and CDR2 sequences are MDHEN and SYDVKM. The CDR3 loop is CASGDRGYF. The CDR3 DNA is TGTGCCAGCGGGGACAGGGGGTACTTC.

The J gene is TRBJ2-3, the V gene TRBV28; 11 nucleotides match TRBD2. This CDR3 has 15 amino acids. V shed 8 bases and J 0 bases; nucleotides not matched to a gene: 4. Germline-derived CDR1 and CDR2 are MDHEN and SYDVKM. CDR3 amino acids: CASGRTSGSTDTQYF. For the CDR3, the DNA is TGTGCCAGCGGTAGGACTAGCGGGAGCACAGATACGCAGTATTTT.

The CDR3 here is CASSLEGAMIQETQYF. The CDR3, as DNA: TGCGCCAGCAGCTTGGAGGGGGCGATGATACAAGAGACCCAGTACTTC. The chain has TRBV5-1 and TRBJ2-5; 7 bases align to TRBD1. J was trimmed by 2 bases and V by 0 bases; bases with no gene match: 7. This CDR3 contains 16 residues. The V gene's germline CDR1 is SGHRS and CDR2 YFSETQ.

CDR3 nucleotides: TGTGCCAGCAGAATCGGCGGGACAGGGAGCCACGAGCAGTACTTC. Protein sequence: CASRIGGTGSHEQYF. V is TRBV6-6 and J is TRBJ2-7; the match to TRBD1 covers 9 bases. This CDR3 contains 15 residues. Germline assignment: CDR1 MNHNY and CDR2 SVGAGI (reference sequence). Trimming at V came to 6 bases and at J to 5 bases, leaving 11 bases not matched to a gene.

The CDR3 loop is CASSSSRTGEQFF. The DNA of the CDR3 is TGTGCCAGCAGCTCATCCAGGACTGGAGAGCAGTTCTTC. The chain combines TRBV4-2 with TRBJ2-1, with D possibly matching TRBD2 (5 bases). There are 13 residues in the CDR3. V was trimmed by 5 bases and J by 10 bases, leaving 15 bases between them. Germline V gives CDR1 LGHNA, CDR2 YNFKEQ.

The chain is built from TRBV7-8 and TRBJ2-1; possibly TRBD2 for D (5 bases). Germline-derived CDR1 and CDR2 are SGHVS and FQNEAQ. CDR3 size: 18 residues. Trimming removed 2 bases from V and 4 bases from J, with 21 bases in between. The CDR3 region is CASSLTSLGIALYNEQFF. The CDR3 DNA sequence: TGTGCCAGCAGCTTAACGTCCTTAGGAATAGCGCTGTACAATGAGCAGTTCTTC.

This clone occurred once. The chain joins TRBV12-5 to TRBJ2-7; D remains unclear. This CDR3 is 14 amino acids long. CDR1 and CDR2 from the germline V gene are LGHNT and FRNRAP. The germline V and J ends were trimmed by 3 bases and 6 bases, with 15 bases remaining between them. The CDR3 reads CASGLDTVGPEQYF. The DNA for the CDR3 is TGTGCTAGTGGTTTAGACACCGTGGGTCCCGAGCAGTACTTC. Combining the CDR3 with reference TRBV12-5 and TRBJ2-7 gives the whole variable domain DARVTQTPRHKVTEMGQEVTMRCQPILGHNTVFWYRQTMMQGLELLAYFRNRAPLDDSGMPKDRFSAEMPDATLATLKIQPSEPRDSAVYFCASGLDTVGPEQYFGPGTRLTVT.

The J gene is TRBJ2-1, the V gene TRBV7-9; D is uncertain. Germline V gene lookup returns CDR1 SEHNR and CDR2 FQNEAQ (reference sequence). V dropped 5 bases and J dropped 4 bases, with 12 bases sitting between them. The CDR3 is 14 residues long. DNA for the CDR3: TGTGCCAGCAGCCCCCCCAGCGAGTACAATGAGCAGTTCTTC. Its translation: CASSPPSEYNEQFF.

The V and J genes are TRBV29-1 and TRBJ2-7; 11 positions agree with TRBD2. This CDR3 has 17 amino acids. With 0 bases clipped from V and 5 bases from J, the junction kept 12 bases outside the gene matches. CDR1 is SQVTM and CDR2 is ANQGSEA in the germline V gene. CDR3 DNA sequence: TGCAGCGTTGAAGATGCCGGGACTAGCGGATACGTCCACGAGCAGTACTTC. Amino acid sequence: CSVEDAGTSGYVHEQYF.

V usage is TRBV27 and J usage is TRBJ2-5; D may be TRBD1 (6 bases). The CDR3 totals 13 residues. With 3 bases removed from V and 1 base from J, the gap between germline ends came to 6 bases. Germline values: CDR1 MNHEY, CDR2 SMNVEV (reference sequence). The CDR3 coding sequence is TGTGCCAGCAGTTTGGACAGCCAAGAGACCCAGTACTTC. Translation: CASSLDSQETQYF.